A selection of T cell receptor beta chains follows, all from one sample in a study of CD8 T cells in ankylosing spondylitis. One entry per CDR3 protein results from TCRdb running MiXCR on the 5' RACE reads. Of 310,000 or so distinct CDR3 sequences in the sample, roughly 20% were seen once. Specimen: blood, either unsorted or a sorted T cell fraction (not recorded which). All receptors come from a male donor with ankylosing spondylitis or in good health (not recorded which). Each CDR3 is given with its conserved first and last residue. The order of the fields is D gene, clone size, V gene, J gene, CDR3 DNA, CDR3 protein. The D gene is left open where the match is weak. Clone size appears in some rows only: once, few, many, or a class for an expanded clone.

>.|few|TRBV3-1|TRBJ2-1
TGTGCCAGCAGCCAAGAAGGAATTAGTACCGACAATGAGCAGTTCTTC
CASSQEGISTDNEQFF
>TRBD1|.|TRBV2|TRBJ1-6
TGTGCCAGCAGTGAACTGGGACAGGGTTCACCCCTCCACTTT
CASSELGQGSPLHF
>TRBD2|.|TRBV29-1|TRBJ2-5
TGCAGCGTTGGGCTAGCGGGGAGGTTAGAGACCCAGTACTTC
CSVGLAGRLETQYF
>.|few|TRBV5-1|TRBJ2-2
TGCGCCAGCAGCTTGGCTAGGGACGGGGAGCTGTTTTTT
CASSLARDGELFF
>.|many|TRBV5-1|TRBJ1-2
TGCGCCAGCAGCCCGAGTTCGGGGCGGAACGGCTACACCTTC
CASSPSSGRNGYTF
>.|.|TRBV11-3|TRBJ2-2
TGTGCCAGCAGCTCGGACATTGCGAACACCGGGGAGCTGTTTTTT
CASSSDIANTGELFF
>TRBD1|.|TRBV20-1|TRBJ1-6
TGCAGTGCCAGCTGGACAGGATTCGATAATTCACCCCTCCACTTT
CSASWTGFDNSPLHF
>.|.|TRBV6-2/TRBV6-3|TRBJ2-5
TGTGCCAGCAGTTACGGACGACTAGGGGGCGAGACCCAGTACTTC
CASSYGRLGGETQYF
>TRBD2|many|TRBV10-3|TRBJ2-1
TGTGCCATCAGCCCCCGGGTGCTAGCGGGGATCGATGAGCAGTTCTTC
CAISPRVLAGIDEQFF
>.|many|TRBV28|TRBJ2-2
TGTGCCAGCACGGGGGACTTAGGGGAGCTGTTTTTT
CASTGDLGELFF
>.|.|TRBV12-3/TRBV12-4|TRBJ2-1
TGTGCCAGCAGTTCGACAGACCATATCTCCTACAATGAGCAGTTCTTC
CASSSTDHISYNEQFF
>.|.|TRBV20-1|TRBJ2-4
TGCAGTGCTCAGGGCAGGGGGGGAAAAAACATTCAGTACTTC
CSAQGRGGKNIQYF
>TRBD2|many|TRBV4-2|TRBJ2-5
TGTGCCAGCAGCAAACGGCAACTAGCGGGAGAAGGAGAGACCCAGTACTTC
CASSKRQLAGEGETQYF
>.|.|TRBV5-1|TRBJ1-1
TGCGCCAGCAGCTGGGATGAGAACACTGAAGCTTTCTTT
CASSWDENTEAFF
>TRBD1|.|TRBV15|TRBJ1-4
TGTGCCACCAGCAGTAGACAGGGGGCGACAGAAAAACTGTTTTTT
CATSSRQGATEKLFF
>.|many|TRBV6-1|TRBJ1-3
TGTGCCAGCAGTGGGAGTGGTTTCTCTGGAAACACCATATATTTT
CASSGSGFSGNTIYF
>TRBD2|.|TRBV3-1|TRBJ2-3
TGTGCCAGCAGCCCGACTAGCGGGAGTCGAGATACGCAGTATTTT
CASSPTSGSRDTQYF
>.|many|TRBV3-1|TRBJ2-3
TGTGCCAGCAGCCAGGGGGGGCGCGTCACAGATACGCAGTATTTT
CASSQGGRVTDTQYF
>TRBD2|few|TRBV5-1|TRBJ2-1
TGCGCCAGCAGCTTGGGTCCTACGGGAGGGACAAATGAGCAGTTCTTC
CASSLGPTGGTNEQFF
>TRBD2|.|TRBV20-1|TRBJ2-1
TGCAGTTATCTAGCGGGGGGTGGCAATGAGCAGTTCTTC
CSYLAGGGNEQFF
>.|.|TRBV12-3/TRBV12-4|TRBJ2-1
TGTGCCAGCAGAGACGATTGGAAGGAAAGTTCCTACAATGAGCAGTTCTTC
CASRDDWKESSYNEQFF
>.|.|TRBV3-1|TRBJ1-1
TGTGCCAGCAGCCCCCCGGGATCGGTGGTTTTCTTT
CASSPPGSVVFF
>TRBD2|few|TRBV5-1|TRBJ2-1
TGCGCCAGCAGCAAAGGACCGGGACTAGGGATTTACAATGAGCAGTTCTTC
CASSKGPGLGIYNEQFF
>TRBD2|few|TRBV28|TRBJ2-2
TGTGCCAGCAGTTTGTACGGGAGGGCCGGGGAGCTGTTTTTT
CASSLYGRAGELFF
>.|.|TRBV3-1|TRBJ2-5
TGTGCCAGCAGCCAGACAGCTCCGCAGACCCAGTACTTC
CASSQTAPQTQYF
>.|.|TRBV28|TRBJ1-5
TGTGCCAGCAGTTCATCCGGGACATATCAGCCCCAGCATTTT
CASSSSGTYQPQHF
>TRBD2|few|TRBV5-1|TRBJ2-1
TGCGCCAGCAGCTTGCCAAGGGCTCTAGCGGGAGGAAAAAATGAGCAGTTCTTC
CASSLPRALAGGKNEQFF
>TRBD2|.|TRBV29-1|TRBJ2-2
TGCGGTGGGACTAGCGGGCTGACCGGGGAGCTGTTTTTT
CGGTSGLTGELFF
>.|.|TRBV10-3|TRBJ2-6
TGTGCCATCAGCCCAGGTCCATCTGGGGCCAACGTCCTGACTTTC
CAISPGPSGANVLTF
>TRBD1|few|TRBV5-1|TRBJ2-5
TGCGCCAGCAGCGCCGCCGGGACAGGTGGAGAGACCCAGTACTTC
CASSAAGTGGETQYF
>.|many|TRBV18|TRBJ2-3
TGTGCCAGCAGCCCCGGAGGGGCAGATACGCAGTATTTT
CASSPGGADTQYF
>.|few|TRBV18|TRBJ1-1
TGTGCCAGCTCACCATCCCGAACAATGAACACTGAAGCTTTCTTT
CASSPSRTMNTEAFF
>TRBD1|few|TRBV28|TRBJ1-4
TGTGCCAGCAGTTCTTCCAGGACAGGGCGGGAAAAACTGTTTTTT
CASSSSRTGREKLFF